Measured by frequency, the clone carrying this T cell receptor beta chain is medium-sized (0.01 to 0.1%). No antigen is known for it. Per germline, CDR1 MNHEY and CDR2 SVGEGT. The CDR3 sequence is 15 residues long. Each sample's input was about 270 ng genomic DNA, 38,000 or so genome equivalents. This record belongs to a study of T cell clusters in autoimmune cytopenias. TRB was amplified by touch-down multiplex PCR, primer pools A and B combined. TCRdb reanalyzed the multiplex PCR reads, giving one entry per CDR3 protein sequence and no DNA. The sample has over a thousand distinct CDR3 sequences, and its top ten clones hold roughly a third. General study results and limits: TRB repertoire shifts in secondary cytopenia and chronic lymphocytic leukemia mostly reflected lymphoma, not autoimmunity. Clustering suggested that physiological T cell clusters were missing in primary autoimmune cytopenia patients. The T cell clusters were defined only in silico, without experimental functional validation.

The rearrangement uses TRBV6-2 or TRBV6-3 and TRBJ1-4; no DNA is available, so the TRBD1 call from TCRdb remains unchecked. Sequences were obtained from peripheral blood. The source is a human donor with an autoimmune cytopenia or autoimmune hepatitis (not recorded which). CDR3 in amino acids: CASSYVQGLGEKLFF.